The present T cell receptor beta chain was sequenced within a study of monozygotic twins with inflammatory bowel disease. The study, taken as a whole, reports: The data did not back a single strong IBD-associated clonotype or signal. Researchers report that IBD patients shared fewer clonotypes with others than healthy twins, especially amid disease activity. Using the inverse Simpson index, IBD patients had lower TCRbeta diversity than healthy co-twins.

The template switching step added UMIs that contained a 6-nucleotide sample barcode. TCRdb re-called the 5' RACE reads; one entry per CDR3 protein, DNA not given. The sample totals 150,000 to 200,000 distinct CDR3 sequences; its top ten clones hold roughly 7.4%. The CDR3 sequence is 18 residues long. Germline CDR1 reads SGHAT; CDR2 reads FQNNGV. Regarding this clonotype: Its antigen remains unknown.

Material: blood. The rearrangement uses TRBV11-2 and TRBJ2-1; TCRdb's D call, TRBD1, is unchecked because there is no DNA. The clonotype comes from a human donor with ulcerative colitis or Crohn's disease, or a healthy co-twin of an affected twin (not recorded which). CDR3 protein: CASSLESGGGYRFNEQFF.